A selection of T cell receptor beta chains follows, all from one sample in a study of PD-1 blockade in classical Hodgkin lymphoma. Data came from immunoSEQ multiplex PCR; TCRdb stores just in-frame clones and leaves some out. Of some 7,800 clones in the sample, approximately 80% were seen once. This material consisted of CD8+ T cells from blood, taken before the fourth cycle of nivolumab. The receptors derive from a human donor with classical Hodgkin lymphoma. CDR3s include the opening cysteine and the closing phenylalanine or tryptophan. The order of the fields is V gene, J gene, D gene, CDR3 length, clone size, CDR3 protein, CDR3 DNA. A D gene is named only where the DNA matches it firmly. Only part of the rows carry a size: once, few, many, or a class if the clone is expanded.

v_gene: TRBV5-1
j_gene: TRBJ1-4
d_gene: .
len: 14
abundance: .
CDR3aa: CASSDWSTNEKLFF
CDR3nt: TGCGCCAGCAGCGACTGGTCAACTAATGAAAAACTGTTTTTT

v_gene: TRBV27
j_gene: TRBJ1-1
d_gene: .
len: 13
abundance: .
CDR3aa: CASSNFRNTEAFF
CDR3nt: TGTGCCAGCAGTAACTTCAGGAACACTGAAGCTTTCTTT

v_gene: TRBV7-2
j_gene: TRBJ1-3
d_gene: .
len: 14
abundance: .
CDR3aa: CASSLVDSGNTIYF
CDR3nt: TGTGCCAGCAGCTTAGTGGACTCTGGAAACACCATATATTTT

v_gene: TRBV10-2
j_gene: TRBJ1-2
d_gene: TRBD1
len: 14
abundance: few
CDR3aa: CASSEPTGKVDYTF
CDR3nt: TGCGCCAGCAGTGAGCCGACAGGGAAGGTAGACTACACCTTC

v_gene: TRBV5-1
j_gene: TRBJ1-1
d_gene: TRBD1
len: 16
abundance: .
CDR3aa: CASSFGTGTVNTEAFF
CDR3nt: TGCGCCAGCAGCTTTGGGACAGGGACGGTGAACACTGAAGCTTTCTTT

v_gene: TRBV7-7
j_gene: TRBJ2-5
d_gene: TRBD1
len: 14
abundance: .
CDR3aa: CASSGGTGGGTQYF
CDR3nt: TGTGCCAGCAGCGGCGGGACAGGGGGGGGAACCCAGTACTTC

v_gene: TRBV6-6
j_gene: TRBJ2-7
d_gene: .
len: 15
abundance: .
CDR3aa: CASSYTGASSYEQYF
CDR3nt: TGTGCCAGCAGTTACACGGGGGCGAGCTCCTACGAGCAGTACTTC

v_gene: TRBV2
j_gene: TRBJ2-4
d_gene: TRBD2
len: 16
abundance: .
CDR3aa: CASSGLAGVAKNIQYF
CDR3nt: TGTGCCAGCAGTGGCCTAGCGGGGGTAGCCAAAAACATTCAGTACTTC

v_gene: TRBV13
j_gene: TRBJ2-2
d_gene: TRBD1
len: 15
abundance: few
CDR3aa: CASSPRTGNTGELFF
CDR3nt: TGTGCCAGCAGCCCTCGGACAGGGAACACCGGGGAGCTGTTTTTT

v_gene: TRBV6-5
j_gene: TRBJ1-1
d_gene: TRBD1
len: 15
abundance: .
CDR3aa: CASSYKGQRNTEAFF
CDR3nt: TGTGCCAGCAGTTACAAGGGACAGCGGAACACTGAAGCTTTCTTT

v_gene: TRBV5-6
j_gene: TRBJ2-7
d_gene: .
len: 14
abundance: .
CDR3aa: CASSSDGGPYEQYF
CDR3nt: TGTGCCAGCAGCTCTGACGGGGGCCCCTACGAGCAGTACTTC

v_gene: TRBV7-3
j_gene: TRBJ2-7
d_gene: .
len: 14
abundance: .
CDR3aa: CASSLSPGSYEQYF
CDR3nt: TGTGCCAGCAGCTTAAGTCCTGGTTCCTACGAGCAGTACTTC

v_gene: TRBV27
j_gene: TRBJ1-3
d_gene: .
len: 14
abundance: .
CDR3aa: CASSFSGAGNTIYF
CDR3nt: TGTGCCAGCAGTTTCTCTGGGGCTGGAAACACCATATATTTT

v_gene: TRBV7-9
j_gene: TRBJ1-1
d_gene: .
len: 18
abundance: .
CDR3aa: CASSSFGSQGSMNTEAFF
CDR3nt: TGTGCCAGCAGCTCGTTTGGGAGCCAGGGTAGTATGAACACTGAAGCTTTCTTT

v_gene: TRBV9
j_gene: TRBJ2-7
d_gene: .
len: 14
abundance: .
CDR3aa: CASSVALAPHEQYF
CDR3nt: TGTGCCAGCAGCGTAGCTCTAGCTCCCCACGAGCAGTACTTC

v_gene: TRBV5-6
j_gene: TRBJ1-5
d_gene: .
len: 15
abundance: .
CDR3aa: CASSLAGGYNQPQHF
CDR3nt: TGTGCCAGCAGCTTGGCCGGGGGATACAATCAGCCCCAGCATTTT

v_gene: TRBV19
j_gene: TRBJ1-5
d_gene: .
len: 15
abundance: .
CDR3aa: CASSMGDYGNQPQHF
CDR3nt: TGTGCCAGTAGTATGGGGGACTATGGCAATCAGCCCCAGCATTTT

v_gene: TRBV6-1
j_gene: TRBJ2-1
d_gene: TRBD2
len: 14
abundance: .
CDR3aa: CASSSLGTSDEQFF
CDR3nt: TGTGCCAGCAGTAGCCTCGGGACTAGTGATGAGCAGTTCTTC

v_gene: TRBV5-8
j_gene: TRBJ2-1
d_gene: .
len: 16
abundance: .
CDR3aa: CASSSVRGLRYNEQFF
CDR3nt: TGTGCCAGCAGCTCCGTACGGGGTCTCCGCTACAATGAGCAGTTCTTC

v_gene: TRBV19
j_gene: TRBJ2-5
d_gene: TRBD1
len: 15
abundance: .
CDR3aa: CASSPGTGRRETQYF
CDR3nt: TGTGCCAGTTCGCCAGGGACAGGGAGGAGAGAGACCCAGTACTTC

v_gene: TRBV14
j_gene: TRBJ2-7
d_gene: .
len: 14
abundance: .
CDR3aa: CASSHRGWAYEQYF
CDR3nt: TGTGCCAGCAGCCACAGGGGTTGGGCCTACGAGCAGTACTTC

v_gene: TRBV29-1
j_gene: TRBJ2-1
d_gene: TRBD1
len: 15
abundance: .
CDR3aa: CSVEYGTGSYNEQFF
CDR3nt: TGCAGCGTTGAGTATGGGACAGGGAGTTACAATGAGCAGTTCTTC

v_gene: TRBV6-5
j_gene: TRBJ1-2
d_gene: TRBD1
len: 16
abundance: once
CDR3aa: CASSYTTGGYRYGYTF
CDR3nt: TGTGCCAGCAGTTACACCACAGGGGGTTACCGCTATGGCTACACCTTC

v_gene: TRBV30
j_gene: TRBJ2-7
d_gene: .
len: 13
abundance: .
CDR3aa: CAWDSVSGYEQYF
CDR3nt: TGTGCCTGGGATTCAGTTAGCGGCTACGAGCAGTACTTC

v_gene: TRBV7-9
j_gene: TRBJ2-1
d_gene: TRBD2
len: 18
abundance: .
CDR3aa: CASSSHQAGTSAFNEQFF
CDR3nt: TGTGCCAGCAGCTCACATCAAGCCGGGACTAGCGCCTTCAATGAGCAGTTCTTC

v_gene: TRBV11-1
j_gene: TRBJ2-7
d_gene: TRBD1
len: 16
abundance: .
CDR3aa: CASSPFTGEPHYEQYF
CDR3nt: TGTGCCAGCAGCCCCTTTACAGGGGAACCCCATTACGAGCAGTACTTC

v_gene: TRBV5-6
j_gene: TRBJ2-7
d_gene: .
len: 14
abundance: .
CDR3aa: CASSLEGTHYEQYF
CDR3nt: TGTGCCAGCAGCTTGGAGGGCACCCACTACGAGCAGTACTTC

v_gene: TRBV10-3
j_gene: TRBJ2-7
d_gene: .
len: 14
abundance: .
CDR3aa: CAISVRGSGYEQYF
CDR3nt: TGTGCCATCAGTGTACGGGGTTCAGGCTACGAGCAGTACTTC

v_gene: TRBV13
j_gene: TRBJ2-4
d_gene: TRBD1
len: 15
abundance: .
CDR3aa: CASSLGGQGDGIQYF
CDR3nt: TGTGCCAGCAGCTTAGGAGGACAGGGGGACGGAATTCAGTACTTC

v_gene: TRBV29-1
j_gene: TRBJ2-5
d_gene: .
len: 14
abundance: few
CDR3aa: CSVEMDTFQETQYF
CDR3nt: TGCAGCGTTGAAATGGACACCTTTCAAGAGACCCAGTACTTC

v_gene: TRBV4-3
j_gene: TRBJ1-1
d_gene: .
len: 15
abundance: .
CDR3aa: CASSQGQLENTEAFF
CDR3nt: TGCGCCAGCAGCCAAGGACAGCTAGAGAACACTGAAGCTTTCTTT

v_gene: TRBV6-5
j_gene: TRBJ2-7
d_gene: .
len: 13
abundance: .
CDR3aa: CASSLTVTHEQYF
CDR3nt: TGTGCCAGCAGTTTGACAGTGACGCACGAGCAGTACTTC

v_gene: TRBV19
j_gene: TRBJ2-1
d_gene: .
len: 15
abundance: .
CDR3aa: CASSLSGSSYNEQFF
CDR3nt: TGTGCCAGTAGTTTATCGGGGAGCTCCTACAATGAGCAGTTCTTC

v_gene: TRBV10-2
j_gene: TRBJ1-1
d_gene: .
len: 10
abundance: .
CDR3aa: CASSEKEAFF
CDR3nt: TGCGCCAGCAGTGAAAAAGAAGCTTTCTTT

v_gene: TRBV7-9
j_gene: TRBJ2-7
d_gene: TRBD1
len: 12
abundance: .
CDR3aa: CASSPTGIEQYF
CDR3nt: TGTGCCAGCAGCCCGACAGGGATCGAGCAGTACTTC

v_gene: TRBV5-8
j_gene: TRBJ2-7
d_gene: TRBD1
len: 15
abundance: .
CDR3aa: CASSPRDRASYEQYF
CDR3nt: TGTGCCAGCAGCCCCCGGGACAGGGCCTCCTACGAGCAGTACTTC

v_gene: TRBV4-1
j_gene: TRBJ2-7
d_gene: TRBD2
len: 15
abundance: .
CDR3aa: CASSHGTSKTYEQYF
CDR3nt: TGCGCCAGCAGCCACGGGACTAGCAAAACCTACGAGCAGTACTTC

v_gene: TRBV7-3
j_gene: TRBJ2-2
d_gene: .
len: 14
abundance: few
CDR3aa: CASSSQGYTGELFF
CDR3nt: TGTGCCAGCAGCTCACAGGGATACACCGGGGAGCTGTTTTTT

v_gene: TRBV7-3
j_gene: TRBJ2-1
d_gene: TRBD1
len: 15
abundance: once
CDR3aa: CASSWGQVGYNEQFF
CDR3nt: TGTGCCAGCAGCTGGGGACAGGTGGGGTACAATGAGCAGTTCTTC

v_gene: TRBV7-8
j_gene: TRBJ1-5
d_gene: .
len: 16
abundance: .
CDR3aa: CASSLASGVRNQPQHF
CDR3nt: TGTGCCAGCAGCTTAGCATCGGGGGTCCGTAATCAGCCCCAGCATTTT

v_gene: TRBV9
j_gene: TRBJ2-5
d_gene: .
len: 18
abundance: .
CDR3aa: CASSGEGNPMGYQETQYF
CDR3nt: TGTGCCAGCAGCGGTGAGGGGAATCCCATGGGGTACCAAGAGACCCAGTACTTC

v_gene: TRBV11-2
j_gene: TRBJ2-7
d_gene: .
len: 13
abundance: .
CDR3aa: CASSPRTVYEQYF
CDR3nt: TGTGCCAGCAGCCCCAGGACAGTGTACGAGCAGTACTTC

v_gene: TRBV5-8
j_gene: TRBJ2-2
d_gene: .
len: 10
abundance: .
CDR3aa: CASSPPLLFF
CDR3nt: TGTGCCAGCAGCCCCCCCCTGCTGTTTTTT

v_gene: TRBV4-3
j_gene: TRBJ2-7
d_gene: TRBD1
len: 15
abundance: .
CDR3aa: CASSPSGQGAYEQYF
CDR3nt: TGCGCCAGCAGCCCATCGGGGCAGGGGGCCTACGAGCAGTACTTC

v_gene: TRBV5-5
j_gene: TRBJ1-3
d_gene: .
len: 15
abundance: .
CDR3aa: CASSQDRDSSSLLYF
CDR3nt: TGCGCCAGCAGCCAAGACCGGGACTCCAGCTCCCTTTTATATTTT

v_gene: TRBV7-9
j_gene: TRBJ1-2
d_gene: TRBD1
len: 14
abundance: .
CDR3aa: CASSDRDRLYGYTF
CDR3nt: TGTGCCAGCAGCGACCGGGACAGACTCTATGGCTACACCTTC

v_gene: TRBV13
j_gene: TRBJ2-7
d_gene: TRBD2
len: 18
abundance: .
CDR3aa: CASSPDRGLAEANYEQYF
CDR3nt: TGTGCCAGCAGCCCCGACAGGGGACTAGCGGAAGCCAACTACGAGCAGTACTTC

v_gene: TRBV7-3
j_gene: TRBJ2-7
d_gene: TRBD2
len: 15
abundance: .
CDR3aa: CASSLAGGPSYEQYF
CDR3nt: TGTGCCAGCAGCTTAGCGGGAGGGCCGTCCTACGAGCAGTACTTC

v_gene: TRBV2
j_gene: TRBJ1-6
d_gene: TRBD1
len: 16
abundance: .
CDR3aa: CASCVLGQTPSLPLHF
CDR3nt: TGTGCCAGCTGCGTCCTGGGACAGACTCCCTCCTTACCCCTCCACTTT

v_gene: TRBV27
j_gene: TRBJ2-3
d_gene: TRBD2
len: 14
abundance: .
CDR3aa: CASKPLAFTDTQYF
CDR3nt: TGTGCCAGCAAACCACTAGCGTTCACAGATACGCAGTATTTT

v_gene: TRBV5-5
j_gene: TRBJ2-5
d_gene: TRBD1
len: 14
abundance: .
CDR3aa: CASSWDRGQETQYF
CDR3nt: TGTGCCAGCAGCTGGGACAGGGGGCAAGAGACCCAGTACTTC